This T cell receptor beta chain was sequenced during a study of beta chain features in type 1 diabetes. Study-wide results and limits: More deletions and fewer insertions at VDJ junctions were found in patients with type 1 diabetes. In cDNA sequencing, cells with high TCR expression could be over-represented.

V dropped 1 base and J dropped 2; count of bases not matched to a gene: 3. Germline CDR1 and CDR2: SGHTA and FQGNSA. This CDR3 spans 15 amino acids. Concerning this clone itself: Its antigen is unidentified.

Expressed TCRB transcripts were sequenced, since all the RNA that had been isolated was reverse transcribed. Sequencing was performed with immunoSEQ multiplex PCR; in TCRdb, only in-frame clones are kept and a portion is missing. Of about 330,000 clones in the sample, more than 9.5% were seen once. The clonotype comes from a young woman in good health. The sequenced material came from naive CD4+ T cells from blood. The chain has TRBV7-2 and TRBJ2-3, with 7 bases matching TRBD2. The DNA for the CDR3 is TGTGCCAGCAGCTTAGAAGCGGGACCCACAGATACGCAGTATTTT. The encoded protein is CASSLEAGPTDTQYF.